Listed below are T cell receptor beta chains from one sample, sequenced in a study of shared clonotypes between healthy human individuals. The protocol was immunoSEQ multiplex PCR, while the TCRdb copy is restricted to in-frame clones and leaves out a portion. The sample includes about 490,000 clones, about 85% of them seen just once. Sequencing was done on a sample of PBMCs. The receptors were sampled from a woman aged 35 to 49 in good health. Some clones in this sample may be carry-over from other donors' samples. The CDR3 runs from the conserved cysteine through the conserved F or W. D genes are given only for firm matches. Only part of the rows carry a size: once, few, many, or a class if the clone is expanded.

V gene: TRBV5-1
J gene: TRBJ2-3
D gene: TRBD2
clone size: -
CDR3 length: 18
CDR3 protein: CASSPGLAGARGTDTQYF

V gene: TRBV7-9
J gene: TRBJ2-5
D gene: TRBD2
clone size: -
CDR3 length: 14
CDR3 protein: CASSLWGREASWDF

V gene: TRBV5-4
J gene: TRBJ1-1
D gene: -
clone size: -
CDR3 length: 15
CDR3 protein: CASSPGGRQNTEAFF

V gene: TRBV2
J gene: TRBJ1-5
D gene: TRBD1
clone size: -
CDR3 length: 16
CDR3 protein: CASSPLGTGANQPQHF

V gene: TRBV2
J gene: TRBJ2-5
D gene: TRBD2
clone size: once
CDR3 length: 15
CDR3 protein: CASNPREAPEETQYF

V gene: TRBV5-1
J gene: TRBJ1-1
D gene: TRBD1
clone size: -
CDR3 length: 13
CDR3 protein: CASSWGTGAEAFF

V gene: TRBV29-1
J gene: TRBJ2-7
D gene: -
clone size: -
CDR3 length: 14
CDR3 protein: CSVEENGRAYEQYF

V gene: TRBV28
J gene: TRBJ2-5
D gene: TRBD2
clone size: -
CDR3 length: 14
CDR3 protein: CASSGSRSRETQYF

V gene: TRBV5-4
J gene: TRBJ1-1
D gene: -
clone size: -
CDR3 length: 14
CDR3 protein: CASSPNRVVTEAFF

V gene: TRBV5-1
J gene: TRBJ1-2
D gene: -
clone size: -
CDR3 length: 13
CDR3 protein: CASRPGQTYGYTF

V gene: TRBV7-3
J gene: TRBJ1-2
D gene: TRBD1
clone size: -
CDR3 length: 15
CDR3 protein: CASSLMGQGAHGYTF

V gene: TRBV7-8
J gene: TRBJ1-4
D gene: -
clone size: -
CDR3 length: 15
CDR3 protein: CASSLFRGQGEKLFF

V gene: TRBV5-4
J gene: TRBJ2-3
D gene: TRBD2
clone size: -
CDR3 length: 13
CDR3 protein: CASNYGGTDTQYF

V gene: TRBV5-1
J gene: TRBJ1-1
D gene: TRBD1
clone size: few
CDR3 length: 15
CDR3 protein: CASSLRQGMNTEAFF

V gene: TRBV30
J gene: TRBJ1-3
D gene: -
clone size: -
CDR3 length: 18
CDR3 protein: CAWTTARMGLSSGNTIYF

V gene: TRBV6-5
J gene: TRBJ2-2
D gene: -
clone size: -
CDR3 length: 14
CDR3 protein: CASSYETHTGELFF

V gene: TRBV5-1
J gene: TRBJ2-7
D gene: -
clone size: -
CDR3 length: 13
CDR3 protein: CASSLAGSYEQYF

V gene: TRBV6-5
J gene: TRBJ1-2
D gene: TRBD1
clone size: -
CDR3 length: 13
CDR3 protein: CASSYSRGHGYTF

V gene: TRBV19
J gene: TRBJ2-7
D gene: TRBD2
clone size: -
CDR3 length: 13
CDR3 protein: CASSSGRAYEQYF

V gene: TRBV27
J gene: TRBJ1-2
D gene: TRBD1
clone size: -
CDR3 length: 13
CDR3 protein: CASSFRRGHGYTF

V gene: TRBV2
J gene: TRBJ2-2
D gene: TRBD2
clone size: -
CDR3 length: 15
CDR3 protein: CASSGSGSRTGELFF

V gene: TRBV2
J gene: TRBJ2-5
D gene: -
clone size: many
CDR3 length: 16
CDR3 protein: CASTAQGPDYQETQYF

V gene: TRBV28
J gene: TRBJ2-1
D gene: TRBD2
clone size: -
CDR3 length: 19
CDR3 protein: CASSLQGTSGRGSYNEQFF

V gene: TRBV18
J gene: TRBJ2-7
D gene: -
clone size: -
CDR3 length: 13
CDR3 protein: CASSPGEHYEQYF

V gene: TRBV15
J gene: TRBJ1-4
D gene: -
clone size: -
CDR3 length: 14
CDR3 protein: CATSRAQTNEKLFF

V gene: TRBV7-8
J gene: TRBJ1-2
D gene: TRBD1
clone size: -
CDR3 length: 15
CDR3 protein: CASSLGDSRNYGYTF

V gene: TRBV29-1
J gene: TRBJ2-7
D gene: TRBD2
clone size: -
CDR3 length: 16
CDR3 protein: CSVLTLAGASLYEQYF

V gene: TRBV30
J gene: TRBJ1-6
D gene: -
clone size: -
CDR3 length: 13
CDR3 protein: CAWRAGNNSPLHF

V gene: TRBV5-8
J gene: TRBJ2-7
D gene: -
clone size: -
CDR3 length: 15
CDR3 protein: CASSLVPGPSGEQYF

V gene: TRBV18
J gene: TRBJ2-2
D gene: -
clone size: -
CDR3 length: 17
CDR3 protein: CASSPGSVERLAGELFF

V gene: TRBV19
J gene: TRBJ2-4
D gene: -
clone size: -
CDR3 length: 16
CDR3 protein: CASSLSSRGAKNIQYF

V gene: TRBV9
J gene: TRBJ2-7
D gene: TRBD2
clone size: once
CDR3 length: 15
CDR3 protein: CASSPLGRGVHEQYF

V gene: TRBV28
J gene: TRBJ1-2
D gene: TRBD1
clone size: many
CDR3 length: 14
CDR3 protein: CATPTQGAGYGYTF

V gene: TRBV9
J gene: TRBJ1-4
D gene: -
clone size: -
CDR3 length: 14
CDR3 protein: CASSATSTNEKLFF

V gene: TRBV21-1
J gene: TRBJ2-6
D gene: -
clone size: -
CDR3 length: 15
CDR3 protein: CASIDTGSGANVLTF

V gene: TRBV4-3
J gene: TRBJ2-3
D gene: TRBD2
clone size: -
CDR3 length: 15
CDR3 protein: CASSMAGGFTDTQYF

V gene: TRBV5-4
J gene: TRBJ2-7
D gene: TRBD1
clone size: -
CDR3 length: 16
CDR3 protein: CASSSPRDRGSSEQYF

V gene: TRBV4-3
J gene: TRBJ2-3
D gene: -
clone size: -
CDR3 length: 14
CDR3 protein: CASSQDRLPSTQYF

V gene: TRBV28
J gene: TRBJ2-7
D gene: TRBD2
clone size: -
CDR3 length: 16
CDR3 protein: CASSQRGLANSYEQYF

V gene: TRBV25-1
J gene: TRBJ1-1
D gene: -
clone size: -
CDR3 length: 16
CDR3 protein: CASSGVGGDGHTEAFF

V gene: TRBV7-7
J gene: TRBJ2-3
D gene: -
clone size: -
CDR3 length: 14
CDR3 protein: CASSFGQTTDTQYF

V gene: TRBV6-5
J gene: TRBJ1-2
D gene: TRBD1
clone size: few
CDR3 length: 15
CDR3 protein: CASSSRDRGGYGYTF

V gene: TRBV7-2
J gene: TRBJ2-7
D gene: -
clone size: -
CDR3 length: 14
CDR3 protein: CASSSQSGAYEQYF

V gene: TRBV2
J gene: TRBJ2-5
D gene: -
clone size: -
CDR3 length: 13
CDR3 protein: CANGDIRKETQYF

V gene: TRBV5-8
J gene: TRBJ2-1
D gene: TRBD1
clone size: -
CDR3 length: 12
CDR3 protein: CASSPRGQGEFF

V gene: TRBV19
J gene: TRBJ1-5
D gene: -
clone size: -
CDR3 length: 13
CDR3 protein: CASSGGRNQPQHF

V gene: TRBV6-5
J gene: TRBJ1-1
D gene: -
clone size: -
CDR3 length: 14
CDR3 protein: CASSYGQSRTEAFF